This T cell receptor (beta chain) is drawn from a study of post-analysis software for immune sequencing data. The germline V gene has CDR1 MNHNY and CDR2 SVGAGI (reference sequence). The CDR3 is 15 residues long. V lost 7 bases, J lost 2 bases, and 10 bases stayed unmatched. Study findings and constraints: Controls showed lower frequencies than patients for five TRBV segments, and TRBV5-6, TRBV5-1 and TRBV20-1 were among these.

Unique molecular identifiers tagged the TCR beta cDNA libraries. TCRdb used MiXCR to reprocess the PCR reads, holding one entry per CDR3 protein. The profile covers about 200,000 distinct CDR3 sequences, with approximately 28% appearing a single time and about 3.7% taken by the ten largest. With regard to this clonotype: The antigen remains unidentified.

This sequence was found in a girl aged 2 to 17 with multiple sclerosis. The chain carries TRBV6-6 and TRBJ2-7; 8 bases fit TRBD1. The sequenced sample was blood. The CDR3 here is CASTAKRQGTYEQYF. In DNA, the CDR3 is TGTGCCAGCACCGCAAAGCGACAGGGGACCTACGAGCAGTACTTC.